A single sample is the source of the 27 T cell receptor beta chains below, sequenced in a study of tumor-infiltrating lymphocytes in glioblastoma multiforme. Three nested ARM-PCR rounds with V-beta and C-beta primers built TCRB libraries. MiXCR, applied by TCRdb to the multiplex PCR reads, yields one record per CDR3 protein. Of around 15,000 distinct CDR3 sequences in the sample, approximately 71% were seen once. Sequences were obtained from brain tumor tissue. The source of these receptors is a male donor with glioblastoma.

The CDR3 nucleotides read TGTGCCAGCATCTACAATGGGAGGGCCGCTTCCGCCTACAATGAGCAGTTCTTC. Its protein is CASIYNGRAASAYNEQFF. The chain is built from TRBV12-3 or TRBV12-4 and TRBJ2-1; 7 positions match TRBD2. V lost 7 bases to trimming and J lost 2 bases; unmatched junction nucleotides: 17. This CDR3 spans 18 amino acids.

This sequence joins TRBV20-1 and TRBJ2-1, with 8 bases identical to TRBD2. V dropped 6 bases and J dropped 8; count of bases not matched to a gene: 15. Germline V gene sequence: CDR1 DFQATT, CDR2 SNEGSKA (reference sequence). CDR3 size: 15 residues. CDR3 protein: CSARDPSGSVYEQFF. Here the CDR3 DNA reads TGCAGTGCCAGGGACCCCAGCGGGAGTGTCTATGAGCAGTTCTTC.

This chain links TRBV20-1 with TRBJ2-3, with no clear D. Germline-derived CDR1 and CDR2 are DFQATT and SNEGSKA (reference sequence). This CDR3 has 14 residues. V was cut by 1 base and J by 2 bases, with 10 bases left in between. CDR3 DNA: TGCAGTGCTAGAGGGCAGGTGATCACAGATACGCAGTATTTT. Its translation: CSARGQVITDTQYF.

Remarks on this clonotype: One end of the junction does not line up with germline, which may come from a read error. V is TRBV20-1 and J is TRBJ1-6, with D unclear. Germline-derived CDR1 and CDR2 are DFQATT and SNEGSKA (reference sequence). This CDR3 has 15 residues. The CDR3 protein is CSARDSGSYNSPLHF. CDR3 DNA: TGCAGCGCTAGAGATTCCGGCTCCTATAATTCACCCCTCCACTTT.

The chain is built from TRBV20-1 and TRBJ2-7; 10 bases are shared with TRBD2. The CDR3 has 15 residues. Losses at the gene ends were 5 bases for V and 5 bases for J; bases not matched to a gene: 12. Germline V gene lookup returns CDR1 DFQATT and CDR2 SNEGSKA (reference sequence). For the CDR3, the DNA is TGCAGTGCTCCGCGCCCACTAGCGGGAAGCAACGAGCAGTACTTC. Amino acid sequence: CSAPRPLAGSNEQYF.

J is TRBJ1-2 and V is TRBV12-3 or TRBV12-4; TRBD1 aligns across 8 bases. The J segment lost 8 bases and the V segment lost 3 bases, leaving 5 bases of the junction unmatched. The CDR3 is 13 amino acids. This chain's CDR3 is CASSFQGARGYTF. For the CDR3, the DNA is TGTGCCAGCAGTTTTCAGGGGGCGCGAGGCTACACCTTC.

This sequence joins TRBV20-1 and TRBJ2-3; TRBD2 aligns across 9 bases. The ends lost 4 bases at V and 8 bases at J; junction bases unmatched: 4. Per the germline V gene, CDR1 is DFQATT and CDR2 is SNEGSKA (reference sequence). The CDR3 length is 12 residues. CDR3 in amino acids: CSATLLAGTQYF. The CDR3 nucleotides read TGCAGTGCTACGCTACTAGCGGGTACGCAGTATTTT.

V usage is TRBV6-1 and J usage is TRBJ2-3; perhaps TRBD2 as D (6 bases). This CDR3 is 15 amino acids long. Trimming stripped 2 bases from V and 1 base from J, with 10 bases between. Germline CDR1 and CDR2: MNHNS and SASEGT. DNA of the CDR3: TGTGCCAGCAGTGAACTACCGGGAGGCACAGATACGCAGTATTTT. Protein product: CASSELPGGTDTQYF.

This clonotype was counted many times. This chain links TRBV20-1 with TRBJ2-1; no firm D call. The CDR3 totals 14 residues. The V and J ends lost 3 bases and 3 bases respectively, with 12 bases between them. CDR1 DFQATT and CDR2 SNEGSKA come from the germline V gene (reference sequence). The CDR3: CSARNRVDYNEQFF. DNA of the CDR3: TGCAGTGCTAGGAATCGGGTAGACTACAATGAGCAGTTCTTC.

A remark on this clonotype: Germline is not matched at one junction end, which may reflect a read error. This chain links TRBV29-1 with TRBJ1-6; TRBD1 agrees at 7 bases. The CDR3 extends over 13 amino acids. Germline CDR1 reads SQVTM; CDR2 reads ANQGSEA. The CDR3 DNA is TGCATAGTTGCCAGGGACAGAGAATCACCACTCCACTTT. This codes for CIVARDRESPLHF.

Remarks on this clonotype: The CDR3 end shows no conserved phenylalanine or tryptophan, and so a read error is likely. For the CDR3, the DNA is TGTGCCAGCGGCCTATCCTGCACAGATACGCAGTATCTT. Translating it yields CASGLSCTDTQYL. The chain recombines TRBV7-3 with TRBJ2-3; no definite D call. V was trimmed by 8 bases and J by 1 base, leaving 10 bases between them. CDR1 and CDR2 (germline): SGHTA, FQGTGA. This CDR3 is built from 13 residues.

This clonotype has only one observation. This chain joins TRBV6-5 and TRBJ2-1, with D hard to call. This CDR3 spans 15 amino acids. Germline loops: CDR1 MNHEY, CDR2 SVGAGI. V dropped 0 bases and J dropped 2 bases, with 8 bases sitting between them. Here the CDR3 DNA reads TGTGCCAGCAGTTACTCAGGCTCGCCCTACAATGAGCAGTTCTTC. Translation: CASSYSGSPYNEQFF.

Only one count was recorded for this clonotype. The chain couples TRBV12-3 or TRBV12-4 to TRBJ2-3, with TRBD2 matching 9 bases. This CDR3 comprises 16 residues. After removal of 3 bases from V and 2 bases from J, the junction contained 6 bases not matched to a gene. The CDR3 sequence: CASSFLLAGHTDTQYF. CDR3 DNA: TGTGCCAGCAGTTTTCTTCTAGCGGGACACACAGATACGCAGTATTTT.

CDR3: CASSLGTAYTF. The DNA of the CDR3 is TGTGCCAGCAGTTTGGGTACAGCGTACACCTTC. J is TRBJ1-2 and V is TRBV12-3 or TRBV12-4; D not certain. CDR3 length: 11 residues. Trimming took 3 bases from V and 11 from J, leaving 10 bases between them.

On this clonotype: The junction departs from the called germline gene at one end, perhaps through a read error. The CDR3: CSVDRNGYTF. The CDR3 DNA reads TGCAGTGTTGATCGAAATGGCTACACCTTC. This chain uses TRBV29-1 with TRBJ1-2; no clear D gene. Germline V gene lookup returns CDR1 SQVTM and CDR2 ANQGSEA. The CDR3 sequence is 10 residues long. Filled out from reference TRBV29-1 and TRBJ1-2, the complete variable domain reads SAVISQKPSRDICQRGTSLTIQCQVDSQVTMMFWYRQQPGQSLTLIATANQGSEATYESGFVIDKFPISRPNLTFSTLTVSNMSPEDSSIYLCSVDRNGYTFGSGTRLTVV.

The J gene is TRBJ2-1, the V gene TRBV12-3 or TRBV12-4; 8 nucleotides match TRBD2. This CDR3 comprises 14 residues. Losses at the gene ends were 5 bases for V and 4 bases for J; bases not matched to a gene: 4. The CDR3, as DNA: TGTGCCAGCAGTGTACTAGCGGATTACAATGAGCAGTTCTTC. Protein: CASSVLADYNEQFF.

As for this clonotype: The germline gene is not matched at one end of the junction; a read error may be the cause. The rearrangement uses TRBV6-1 and TRBJ1-3; perhaps TRBD1 as D (5 bases). The CDR3 totals 11 residues. CDR1 and CDR2 from the germline V gene are MNHNS and SASEGT. The CDR3 sequence is CASIKGNTLYF. The CDR3 DNA is TGTGCCAGCATCAAGGGGAACACCTTATATTTT.

On this clonotype: One end of the junction fails to match germline, which may point to a read error. The genes are TRBV11-2 and TRBJ2-1; 13 bases are shared with TRBD2. The CDR3 has 15 residues. The germline CDR1 and CDR2 sequences are SGHAT and FQNNGV. The CDR3 spells CTSSPGLAGVNEQFF. CDR3 DNA: TGTACCAGCAGCCCAGGACTAGCGGGAGTCAATGAGCAGTTCTTC.

By sample fraction, this clonotype is medium-sized (0.01 to 0.1%). The chain has TRBV10-3 and TRBJ2-7; 10 nucleotides align to TRBD1. There are 16 residues in the CDR3. Germline lookup yields CDR1 ENHRY and CDR2 SYGVKD. V lost 3 bases to trimming and J lost 1 base; unmatched junction nucleotides: 6. In nucleotides, the CDR3 is TGTGCCATCAGTGACTTCCGGGACAGGGGATCCTACGAGCAGTACTTC. Amino acids: CAISDFRDRGSYEQYF.

The table lists this clonotype with a count of one. A junction boundary mismatches the germline segment, possibly from a read error. This chain joins TRBV4-1 and TRBJ2-7; D may be TRBD2 (5 bases). Germline V gene data show CDR1 as MGHRA and CDR2 as YSYEKL. The CDR3 totals 16 residues. The CDR3 coding sequence is TGCGCCAGCAGCCGAGAACGAGGGAGAGGGAACTACAAGCAGTACTTC. This sequence encodes CASSRERGRGNYKQYF.

With regard to this clonotype: One end of the junction fails to match germline, which may point to a read error. This chain connects TRBV20-1 to TRBJ2-7, with TRBD1 matching 9 bases. CDR1 and CDR2 (germline): DFQATT, SNEGSKA (reference sequence). The CDR3 runs 15 residues. Here the CDR3 reads CSASLPTGGQYGQYF. The CDR3 DNA sequence: TGCAGTGCTAGTCTTCCTACAGGGGGCCAGTACGGGCAGTACTTC.

The V call is TRBV6-5, the J call TRBJ2-7, with D unclear. CDR1 and CDR2 (germline): MNHEY, SVGAGI. The V and J ends lost 0 bases and 5 bases respectively, with 14 bases between them. The length of the CDR3 is 15 residues. The chain's CDR3 is CASSYSMHQAHEQYF. The CDR3 nucleotides are TGTGCCAGCAGTTACTCGATGCATCAGGCCCACGAGCAGTACTTC.

This sequence joins TRBV11-2 and TRBJ2-2; D is possibly TRBD2 (6 bases). The CDR3 length is 20 residues. Trimming removed 7 bases from V and 2 bases from J, with 29 bases in between. Germline CDR1 SGHAT, CDR2 FQNNGV. For the CDR3, the DNA is TGTGCCAGCACCCCCTCATTCTTCCAAGGGCTAGCGATAAACACCGGGGAGCTGTTTTTT. This codes for CASTPSFFQGLAINTGELFF.

As regards this clonotype: At one boundary the junction diverges from the germline segment, which might be a read error. The CDR3 DNA sequence: TGCAGTGCTAGAGAACCGTGTGGGAACACCACATATTTT. Its translation is CSAREPCGNTTYF. The chain employs TRBV20-1 and TRBJ1-3, with D uncertain. CDR3 length: 13 amino acids. Germline V gives CDR1 DFQATT, CDR2 SNEGSKA (reference sequence).

CDR3 nucleotide sequence: TGTGCCAGCAACTTGGACGGGAACTATAATTCACCCCTCCACTTT. This gives the protein CASNLDGNYNSPLHF. The chain is built from TRBV11-2 and TRBJ1-6, with D unclear. The CDR3 totals 15 residues. In germline, CDR1 is SGHAT, CDR2 FQNNGV. Trimming removed 7 bases from V and 3 bases from J, with 13 bases in between.

This chain links TRBV20-1 with TRBJ2-7; D remains ambiguous. The germline CDR1 and CDR2 sequences are DFQATT and SNEGSKA (reference sequence). Trimming left V 2 bases short and J 5 bases short, with 13 bases between. This CDR3 spans 13 amino acids. The CDR3 coding sequence is TGCAGTGCTAGACGCCTAGTCGGTCACGAGCAGTACTTC. It encodes CSARRLVGHEQYF.

This clonotype was found once. The germline gene is not matched at one end of the junction; a read error may be the cause. The chain has TRBV6-1 and TRBJ2-7, with TRBD2 matching over 10 bases. Looked up from germline, CDR1 is MNHNS and CDR2 is SASEGT. The CDR3 runs to 17 residues. CDR3 DNA sequence: TGTGCCAGTAGTGAACAAATAGCGGGGGGCCCTTCCTACGAGCAGTACTTC. This gives the protein CASSEQIAGGPSYEQYF.